The rows below give T cell receptor beta chains drawn from one sample of a study of early T cells in non-severe SARS-CoV-2 infection. Using its own MiXCR run on the 5' RACE reads, TCRdb lists one record per CDR3 protein. The repertoire holds about 55,000 distinct CDR3 sequences, with less than 15% as singletons. The input for sequencing was whole blood, taken at baseline. The receptors come from an adult who was a healthcare worker with PCR-confirmed SARS-CoV-2 infection or an uninfected control (not recorded which). The CDR3 runs from the conserved cysteine through the conserved F or W. Each record gives: D gene, V gene, J gene, clone size, CDR3 protein, CDR3 DNA. D genes are given only for firm matches. The size of a clone is reported for some rows only, either as once, few or many, or as a class for expanded clones.

>TRBD1|TRBV7-2|TRBJ2-7|few
CASSWDRDSYEQYF
TGTGCCAGCAGCTGGGACAGGGACTCCTACGAGCAGTACTTC
>.|TRBV6-2/TRBV6-3|TRBJ2-1|many
CASAPSEGRSSEQFF
TGTGCCAGCGCCCCTTCGGAGGGCCGCTCTTCTGAGCAGTTCTTC
>TRBD1|TRBV6-2/TRBV6-3|TRBJ1-2|many
CASSYIGTDYGYTF
TGTGCCAGCAGTTATATTGGGACAGACTATGGCTACACCTTC
>TRBD1|TRBV29-1|TRBJ1-1|many
CSVGGQGMYTEAFF
TGCAGCGTTGGGGGACAGGGGATGTACACTGAAGCTTTCTTT
>.|TRBV6-5|TRBJ2-5|.
CASSYSIHGYQETQYF
TGTGCCAGCAGTTATTCGATCCACGGGTATCAAGAGACCCAGTACTTC
>TRBD2|TRBV19|TRBJ2-1|.
CASSMGGNEQFF
TGTGCCAGTAGTATGGGGGGGAATGAGCAGTTCTTC
>TRBD2|TRBV10-3|TRBJ2-5|many
CAISDTLAGQETQYF
TGTGCCATCAGTGACACACTAGCGGGGCAAGAGACCCAGTACTTC
>.|TRBV25-1|TRBJ2-2|many
CASRTSPGGNTGELFF
TGTGCCAGCAGGACCTCCCCTGGGGGGAACACCGGGGAGCTGTTTTTT
>.|TRBV19|TRBJ2-7|.
CASSGGGPYEQYF
TGTGCCAGTAGTGGCGGGGGCCCCTACGAGCAGTACTTC
>.|TRBV6-1|TRBJ1-2|few
CASSERGDYGYTF
TGTGCCAGCAGTGAACGGGGGGACTATGGCTACACCTTC
>.|TRBV6-2/TRBV6-3|TRBJ2-7|few
CASSPLDTRGEQYF
TGTGCCAGCAGTCCTCTGGATACGAGGGGGGAGCAGTACTTC
>.|TRBV3-1|TRBJ1-4|.
CASRSRQTAGEKLFF
TGTGCCAGCAGATCCAGACAGACGGCAGGGGAAAAACTGTTTTTT
>TRBD2|TRBV19|TRBJ2-1|.
CASTSSGINNEQFF
TGTGCCAGTACCTCTAGCGGGATCAACAATGAGCAGTTCTTC
>.|TRBV2|TRBJ2-7|.
CASSVRLDRRGSYEQYF
TGTGCCAGCAGTGTCCGCCTCGACAGGAGGGGAAGTTACGAGCAGTACTTC
>.|TRBV7-9|TRBJ2-7|.
CASSYQGNEQYF
TGTGCCAGCAGCTACCAGGGAAACGAGCAGTACTTC
>.|TRBV24-1|TRBJ2-1|medium-sized
CATAVDYNEQFF
TGTGCCACCGCCGTGGACTACAATGAGCAGTTCTTC
>.|TRBV30|TRBJ1-4|.
CAWSVRGNEKLFF
TGTGCCTGGAGTGTGCGGGGAAATGAAAAACTGTTTTTT
>TRBD2|TRBV4-3|TRBJ2-3|.
CASSLGGLAGADTQYF
TGCGCCAGCAGCCTTGGGGGACTAGCGGGAGCGGATACGCAGTATTTT
>TRBD1|TRBV5-4|TRBJ1-1|.
CASSLGQGGTEAFF
TGTGCCAGCAGCTTGGGACAGGGGGGCACTGAAGCTTTCTTT
>.|TRBV9|TRBJ1-3|many
CASSVDEFSGNTIYF
TGTGCCAGCAGCGTAGATGAGTTCTCTGGAAACACCATATATTTT
>.|TRBV11-2|TRBJ2-2|few
CASSLVGPRELFF
TGTGCCAGCAGCTTGGTGGGGCCGCGGGAGCTGTTTTTT
>.|TRBV6-5|TRBJ2-6|few
CASNRGSGANVLTF
TGTGCCAGCAACCGAGGTTCTGGGGCCAACGTCCTGACTTTC
>.|TRBV6-6|TRBJ2-3|many
CASSWDGSTDTQYF
TGTGCCAGCAGTTGGGACGGTAGCACAGATACGCAGTATTTT
>.|TRBV27|TRBJ2-6|few
CASSFRGANVLTF
TGTGCCAGCAGTTTCCGGGGGGCCAACGTCCTGACTTTC
>.|TRBV7-3|TRBJ2-7|few
CASSLKQGYEQYF
TGTGCCAGCAGCTTAAAACAGGGCTACGAGCAGTACTTC
>.|TRBV5-6|TRBJ2-3|few
CASLWALRTDTQYF
TGTGCCAGCCTTTGGGCCCTCCGCACAGATACGCAGTATTTT
>.|TRBV25-1|TRBJ2-3|many
CATGTDTQYF
TGTGCCACCGGCACAGATACGCAGTATTTT
>.|TRBV12-5|TRBJ1-4|many
CASGPGRDIEKLFF
TGTGCTAGTGGTCCAGGCCGGGACATTGAAAAACTGTTTTTT
>.|TRBV28|TRBJ1-1|many
CASRGTGITEAFF
TGTGCCAGCAGGGGTACAGGGATCACTGAAGCTTTCTTT
>.|TRBV4-2|TRBJ2-7|.
CASSQGHGGAFEQYF
TGTGCCAGCAGCCAAGGTCACGGGGGTGCTTTCGAGCAGTACTTC
>TRBD1|TRBV7-2|TRBJ1-6|.
CASSSTGGARSPLHF
TGTGCCAGCAGCTCCACAGGGGGCGCCCGGTCACCCCTCCACTTT
>.|TRBV21-1|TRBJ1-5|.
CASRGGRNTQPQHF
TGTGCCAGCAGAGGGGGCCGCAACACACAGCCCCAGCATTTT
>.|TRBV10-3|TRBJ2-1|few
CAISVRGDAYNEQFF
TGTGCCATCAGTGTGAGAGGGGACGCCTACAATGAGCAGTTCTTC
>TRBD2|TRBV4-2|TRBJ2-3|many
CASSPGGGGTDTQYF
TGTGCCAGCAGCCCGGGCGGCGGGGGGACAGATACGCAGTATTTT
>TRBD1|TRBV5-4|TRBJ1-1|few
CASSRQGLPEAFF
TGTGCCAGCAGCAGACAGGGTCTCCCTGAAGCTTTCTTT
>.|TRBV7-9|TRBJ2-3|few
CASSPTGFSRTDTQYF
TGTGCCAGCAGCCCCACTGGCTTCTCCCGCACAGATACGCAGTATTTT
>.|TRBV6-2/TRBV6-3|TRBJ1-1|many
CASSFPGRSEAFF
TGTGCCAGCAGTTTCCCGGGGAGATCTGAAGCTTTCTTT
>.|TRBV5-1|TRBJ2-1|few
CASSFARAELGNEQFF
TGCGCCAGCAGCTTTGCCAGGGCCGAATTAGGGAATGAGCAGTTCTTC
>.|TRBV28|TRBJ2-1|many
CASSLSTSYNEQFF
TGTGCCAGCAGTTTAAGTACTTCCTACAATGAGCAGTTCTTC
>.|TRBV20-1|TRBJ1-1|many
CSARGSQYRDTEAFF
TGCAGTGCTAGAGGTTCCCAATACAGAGACACTGAAGCTTTCTTT
>TRBD2|TRBV5-1|TRBJ2-2|many
CASSYSGRPNTGELFF
TGCGCCAGCAGCTATAGCGGGAGGCCGAACACCGGGGAGCTGTTTTTT
>TRBD2|TRBV20-1|TRBJ2-1|many
CSARERGGREYEQFF
TGCAGTGCTAGAGAGCGGGGGGGCCGTGAGTATGAGCAGTTCTTC
>.|TRBV12-3/TRBV12-4|TRBJ1-1|few
CASRFRGEAFF
TGTGCCAGCAGATTTCGGGGGGAAGCTTTCTTT